This entry is about one T cell receptor (beta chain). This specimen comes from a study of cytomegalovirus exposure and HLA in healthy donors. CDR1 and CDR2 (germline): SGHRS, YFSETQ. This CDR3 is built from 16 residues. With 4 bases clipped from V and 6 bases from J, the junction kept 13 bases outside the gene matches. The PCR employed 60 Vbeta primers together with 13 Jbeta primers. The assay was immunoSEQ multiplex PCR, and TCRdb's table has in-frame clones only and misses some. The repertoire holds approximately 95,000 clones, more than 70% seen once, with approximately 10% in the top ten. Sequencing was performed on PBMCs. The chain joins TRBV5-1 to TRBJ2-1; 7 bases are a match to TRBD1. The source is a man aged 18 to 35 in good health and CMV-seropositive. The CDR3 coding sequence is TGCGCCAGCAGCCAGGGGGACGTTATAGTCGTCAATGAGCAGTTCTTC. It is translated as CASSQGDVIVVNEQFF.